This TCR beta chain derives from a study of vaccination effects on CD4 cells after COVID-19. Turning to this clone: What it binds is not known.

Pools of viral peptides were used by the ViraFEST assay to expand antigen-specific CD4+ T cells ahead of sequencing. It was after approximately 11 days of culture that CD4+ T cells were isolated. None of these healthy vaccinees had been infected with SARS-CoV-2 before vaccination. Half-medium changes using IL-2 medium occurred on days 3 and 7. Assay used: immunoSEQ multiplex PCR; TCRdb lists only in-frame clones, some missing. This table has about 52,000 clones, 79% appearing once. The CDR3 totals 14 residues. The germline V gene has CDR1 SGHTA and CDR2 FQGNSA. J gave up 2 bases and V 5 bases, and 3 bases lay outside the gene matches.

The sequences come from CD4+ T cells from PBMCs cultured with HCoV-OC43 spike peptides, collected before COVID-19 vaccination. Sample subset: HCoV-OC43 spike overlapping peptide pool stimulation. The V call is TRBV7-2, the J call TRBJ2-4; 7 bases match TRBD2. The source of this sequence is a human donor who received a COVID-19 vaccine. Here the CDR3 DNA reads TGTGCCAGCAGCGTGGGAGGGACCAAAAACATTCAGTACTTC. Residues: CASSVGGTKNIQYF.